The 26 T cell receptor beta chains below were found in one sample sequenced in a study of radiation and T cells in renal cell carcinoma. Specified time point: blood 2 weeks post-SBRT. Regarding treatment: 15 Gy SBRT to primary tumor, nephrectomy 4 weeks later. Some clones are missing from TCRdb's copy, which holds only in-frame ones; the method was immunoSEQ multiplex PCR. Of about 130,000 clones listed, around 80% are singletons. The material sequenced was blood, taken from a patient whose treatment included radiotherapy and nephrectomy. The receptors originated from a man aged 45-65 years with renal cell carcinoma.

This sequence joins TRBV12-5 and TRBJ2-7; 8 bases match TRBD2. The trim removed 9 bases at V and 1 base at J, leaving 5 bases unmatched. The CDR3 loop spans 13 amino acids. Looked up from germline, CDR1 is LGHNT and CDR2 is FRNRAP. For the CDR3, the DNA is TGTGCTAGCACGCGGGGGGCATCCTACGAGCAGTACTTC. Translation gives CASTRGASYEQYF.

The chain carries TRBV4-2 and TRBJ2-1; TRBD2 matches at 11 bases. This CDR3 region has 19 residues. Germline CDR1 reads LGHNA; CDR2 reads YNFKEQ. Trimming removed 4 bases from V and 0 bases from J; junction bases left unmatched: 11. Here the CDR3 reads CASSLDVTSGVSSYNEQFF. In DNA, the CDR3 is TGTGCCAGCAGCCTAGACGTGACTAGCGGGGTTAGCTCCTACAATGAGCAGTTCTTC.

This chain links TRBV9 with TRBJ1-1, with a possible D match to TRBD1 (6 bases). V shed 4 bases and J shed 0 bases, with 10 bases lying between them. Per the germline V gene, CDR1 is SGDLS and CDR2 is YYNGEE. This CDR3 spans 14 amino acids. The DNA of the CDR3 is TGTGCCAGCAGCCTTGGACAGATGAACACTGAAGCTTTCTTT. It codes for CASSLGQMNTEAFF.

This chain uses TRBV29-1 with TRBJ2-1; D gene uncertain. This CDR3 region has 14 residues. Trimming took 1 base from V and 10 from J, leaving 17 bases between them. Germline CDR1 and CDR2: SQVTM and ANQGSEA. The CDR3, as DNA: TGCAGCGTTGAAGCCCACACCCTTGGCCGGGAGCAGTTCTTC. As protein: CSVEAHTLGREQFF.

V gene TRBV5-1 combines with J gene TRBJ2-1; D not certain. This CDR3 spans 14 amino acids. Germline loops: CDR1 SGHRS, CDR2 YFSETQ. Trimming cost V 0 bases and J 2 bases, with 6 bases left between them. The CDR3 nucleotides read TGCGCCAGCAGCTTGGGACTGACCTACAATGAGCAGTTCTTC. Its translation is CASSLGLTYNEQFF. Together with reference TRBV5-1 and TRBJ2-1, the CDR3 gives the full variable domain: KAGVTQTPRYLIKTRGQQVTLSCSPISGHRSVSWYQQTPGQGLQFLFEYFSETQRNKGNFPGRFSGRQFSNSRSEMNVSTLELGDSALYLCASSLGLTYNEQFFGPGTRLTVL.

The sample holds one count of this clone. DNA for the CDR3: TGTGCCAGCAGTACACAGGGGGCGCAAGAAAAACTGTTTTTT. The encoded protein is CASSTQGAQEKLFF. The rearrangement links TRBV27 to TRBJ1-4; 9 bases agree with TRBD1. V trimming: 5 bases; J trimming: 8 bases; junction bases outside the gene matches: 6. This CDR3 has 14 residues. Germline CDR1 is MNHEY and CDR2 is SMNVEV (reference sequence).

The chain couples TRBV9 to TRBJ2-1; 7 nucleotides agree with TRBD2. J was trimmed by 9 bases and V by 4 bases; bases with no gene match: 4. The CDR3 covers 12 residues. Looked up from germline, CDR1 is SGDLS and CDR2 is YYNGEE. Here the CDR3 DNA reads TGTGCCAGCAGCCCCGGCGGGGGTGAGCAGTTCTTC. Its protein product is CASSPGGGEQFF.

The chain's CDR3 is CASSQEERTGTEAFF. CDR3 nucleotides: TGCGCCAGCAGCCAAGAGGAGAGGACAGGGACTGAAGCTTTCTTT. The rearrangement links TRBV4-3 to TRBJ1-1, with 8 bases lining up with TRBD1. The trim removed 0 bases at V and 5 bases at J, leaving 5 bases unmatched. CDR3 size: 15 residues. Germline CDR1 is LGHNA and CDR2 is YSLEER.

The chain uses TRBV19 and TRBJ1-5; TRBD1 might be the D (5 bases). CDR3 length: 15 residues. V was clipped by 5 bases and J by 7 bases, with 18 bases between them. Germline CDR1 reads LNHDA; CDR2 reads SQIVND (reference sequence). CDR3 residues: CASSLNQGSSQPQHF. CDR3 in DNA: TGTGCCAGTAGTCTCAATCAGGGATCTAGCCAGCCCCAGCATTTT.

This chain joins TRBV4-3 and TRBJ1-1; D is unresolved. Germline-derived CDR1 and CDR2 are LGHNA and YSLEER. This CDR3 has 13 amino acids. The V gene lost 4 bases and the J gene lost 4 bases, with 10 bases spanning the gap. This CDR3 is CASSRYESTEAFF. DNA of the CDR3: TGCGCCAGCAGCCGGTATGAGTCCACTGAAGCTTTCTTT.

DNA for the CDR3: TGTGCCAGCTCACCACCGGGACAGCCTCAAAGCTATGGCTACACCTTC. Its protein product is CASSPPGQPQSYGYTF. This rearrangement joins TRBV18 to TRBJ1-2; 7 bases align to TRBD1. Trimming removed 0 bases from V and 4 bases from J; junction bases left unmatched: 8. Per the germline V gene, CDR1 is KGHSH and CDR2 is LQKENI. CDR3 length equals 16 residues.

J is TRBJ1-1 and V is TRBV4-3, with 7 positions matching TRBD1. The length of the CDR3 is 17 residues. Germline V CDR1 and CDR2: LGHNA, YSLEER. J lost 2 bases, V lost 1 base, and 10 bases had no gene match. CDR3 bases: TGCGCCAGCAGCCAAGCGCGCCAACACAGGGGAAACACTGAAGCTTTCTTT. Protein sequence: CASSQARQHRGNTEAFF.

This chain uses TRBV11-3 with TRBJ2-3; D is uncertain. Germline V lookup: CDR1 SGHNT, CDR2 YENEEA. This CDR3 spans 13 amino acids. V lost 4 bases to trimming and J lost 6 bases, with 11 bases between them. CDR3 sequence reads: CASSSRVADTQYF. The CDR3 coding sequence is TGTGCCAGCAGCTCCAGAGTGGCGGATACGCAGTATTTT.

This chain links TRBV27 with TRBJ1-2; perhaps TRBD1 as D (5 bases). Germline CDR1 reads MNHEY; CDR2 reads SMNVEV (reference sequence). This CDR3 has 16 residues. Trimming pared 1 base from V and 0 bases from J, leaving 12 bases between. For the CDR3, the DNA is TGTGCCAGCAGTTTATTCTCACAGGAGCCTAACTATGGCTACACCTTC. It is translated as CASSLFSQEPNYGYTF.

Here the CDR3 reads CASWVGTGAYEQYF. CDR3 coding DNA: TGTGCCAGCTGGGTCGGGACAGGGGCCTACGAGCAGTACTTC. V gene TRBV6-5 combines with J gene TRBJ2-7, with 10 bases fitting TRBD1. The CDR3 is made up of 14 amino acids. CDR1 MNHEY and CDR2 SVGAGI come from the germline V gene. Germline trimming cut 8 bases from V and 2 bases from J; bases unmatched to any gene: 6.

This clone was seen ten or more times. The chain links TRBV25-1 to TRBJ1-1; no firm D call. Germline V lookup: CDR1 MGHDK, CDR2 SYGVNS. This CDR3 has 11 residues. Trimming removed 11 bases from V and 2 bases from J, with 9 bases in between. CDR3 sequence reads: CAATRNTEAFF. The CDR3, as DNA: TGTGCCGCCACTCGAAACACTGAAGCTTTCTTT.

The chain uses TRBV7-2 and TRBJ2-1; 7 positions agree with TRBD2. Germline loops: CDR1 SGHTA, CDR2 FQGNSA. V shed 6 bases and J 0 bases; nucleotides not matched to a gene: 8. The CDR3 runs 16 residues. This chain's CDR3 is CASRQLLARSYNEQFF. Written as DNA, the CDR3 is TGTGCCAGCAGGCAACTACTAGCGCGCTCCTACAATGAGCAGTTCTTC.

This clone was observed once. The chain uses TRBV19 and TRBJ2-1; 8 bases match TRBD1. The V segment lost 3 bases and the J segment 4 bases; nucleotides outside the gene matches: 2. Looked up from germline, CDR1 is LNHDA and CDR2 is SQIVND (reference sequence). There are 14 residues in the CDR3. DNA for the CDR3: TGTGCCAGTAGTATCGGGACAGGTTACAATGAGCAGTTCTTC. This gives the protein CASSIGTGYNEQFF.

Regarding this clone: Other DNA sequences in the sample encode the same CDR3. The genes are TRBV18 and TRBJ2-7, with D unresolved. CDR1 and CDR2 from the germline V gene are KGHSH and LQKENI. This CDR3 is 13 amino acids long. The germline V and J ends were trimmed by 2 bases and 2 bases, with 7 bases remaining between them. The CDR3 spells CASSPGLAYEQYF. As DNA, the CDR3 is TGTGCCAGCTCACCAGGGCTAGCCTACGAGCAGTACTTC.

The table lists this clone with a few counts. V is TRBV30 and J is TRBJ1-1; D unresolved. The V end was cut by 5 bases, the J end by 11 bases, with 15 bases between. The CDR3 sequence is 11 residues long. From germline, CDR1 is GTSNPN and CDR2 SVGIG (reference sequence). The CDR3 DNA follows: TGTGCCTGGGGAATAGATGAGGAGGCTTTCTTT. This sequence encodes CAWGIDEEAFF.

The chain is built from TRBV2 and TRBJ1-1, with D unclear. Germline-derived CDR1 and CDR2 are SNHLY and FYNNEI. CDR3 length equals 14 residues. V dropped 6 bases and J dropped 3 bases, with 14 bases sitting between them. CDR3 sequence reads: CASSARWQHTEAFF. DNA of the CDR3: TGTGCCAGCAGCGCCCGGTGGCAGCACACTGAAGCTTTCTTT.

The chain recombines TRBV4-1 with TRBJ1-1; 10 bases fit TRBD1. With 4 bases clipped from V and 5 bases from J, the junction kept 10 bases outside the gene matches. Germline CDR1 reads MGHRA; CDR2 reads YSYEKL. The CDR3 runs to 16 residues. CDR3 coding DNA: TGCGCCAGCAGCCTGGACGACAGGGGGCTATATACTGAAGCTTTCTTT. Protein sequence: CASSLDDRGLYTEAFF.

The chain has TRBV30 and TRBJ2-7; D gene ambiguous. V was trimmed by 3 bases and J by 0 bases, leaving 12 bases between them. The CDR3 has 14 amino acids. Germline V gene data show CDR1 as GTSNPN and CDR2 as SVGIG (reference sequence). The CDR3 loop is CAWSPRLNSYEQYF. As DNA, the CDR3 is TGTGCCTGGAGCCCAAGACTGAACTCCTACGAGCAGTACTTC.

Only a few counts were recorded for this clone. In DNA, the CDR3 is TGTGCCAGTAAACAGGGGGCCGAGGACACTGAAGCTTTCTTT. Protein sequence: CASKQGAEDTEAFF. The chain is built from TRBV19 and TRBJ1-1; TRBD1 agrees at 9 bases. CDR3 size: 14 residues. From germline, CDR1 is LNHDA and CDR2 SQIVND (reference sequence). V dropped 7 bases and J dropped 3; count of bases not matched to a gene: 6.

The chain employs TRBV5-5 and TRBJ1-5, with 11 positions matching TRBD1. This CDR3 is built from 18 residues. The germline CDR1 and CDR2 sequences are SGHKS and YYEKEE (reference sequence). The J segment lost 4 bases and the V segment lost 0 bases, leaving 9 bases of the junction unmatched. The CDR3 loop is CASSLAGQGVSSNQPQHF. The CDR3 bases are TGTGCCAGCAGCTTGGCGGGACAGGGGGTTTCAAGTAATCAGCCCCAGCATTTT. The entire variable domain, with the rest obtained from reference TRBV5-5 and TRBJ1-5, is as follows: DAGVTQSPTHLIKTRGQQVTLRCSPISGHKSVSWYQQVLGQGPQFIFQYYEKEERGRGNFPDRFSARQFPNYSSELNVNALLLGDSALYLCASSLAGQGVSSNQPQHFGDGTRLSIL.

CDR3 sequence (DNA): TGCAGCGTTTATCTAGCGGGCTCTGTTGGGGGCCCAGATACGCAGTATTTT. This codes for CSVYLAGSVGGPDTQYF. The chain couples TRBV29-1 to TRBJ2-3; 8 nucleotides agree with TRBD2. Germline V lookup: CDR1 SQVTM, CDR2 ANQGSEA. The length of the CDR3 is 17 residues. Trimming at V came to 5 bases and at J to 4 bases, leaving 17 bases not matched to a gene.